A selection of T cell receptor beta chains follows, all from one sample in a study of shared clonotypes between healthy human individuals. Libraries were prepared by immunoSEQ multiplex PCR; TCRdb keeps only in-frame clonotypes and omits some of them. Of about 1 million clones detected, around four fifths appear once; the ten largest clones hold approximately 1.5%. The sequencing input was memory CD4+ T cells sorted from blood. The receptors come from a man aged 18 to 29 in good health. Each CDR3 is given with its conserved first and last residue. A D gene is named only where the DNA matches it firmly. Size is omitted from some rows. Given values are once, few, many or a class for expanded clones.

D	V	J	size	DNA	CDR3
NA	TRBV18	TRBJ2-7	many	TGTGCCAGCTCACCCCCGGGCGTAAACGAGCAGTACTTC	CASSPPGVNEQYF
NA	TRBV6-1	TRBJ1-1	NA	TGTGCCAGCAGCCTTCGGGGTACTGAAGCTTTCTTT	CASSLRGTEAFF
NA	TRBV30	TRBJ1-5	NA	TGTGCCTGGAGTCCCAGGAGCAATCAGCCCCAGCATTTT	CAWSPRSNQPQHF
NA	TRBV9	TRBJ2-2	NA	TGTGCCAGCAGCCGCCCTGGGGGGGCGGTCGGGGAGCTGTTTTTT	CASSRPGGAVGELFF
NA	TRBV2	TRBJ1-6	NA	TGTGCCAGCATCTTAAGCTCCTATAATTCACCCCTCCACTTT	CASILSSYNSPLHF
NA	TRBV30	TRBJ2-1	NA	TGTGCCTGGAGTGATTCAGAATACAATGAGCAGTTCTTC	CAWSDSEYNEQFF
TRBD1	TRBV7-9	TRBJ2-1	NA	TGTGCCAGCGTATTAGGGGGACAGGGCGACAATGAGCAGTTCTTC	CASVLGGQGDNEQFF
NA	TRBV7-8	TRBJ2-2	many	TGTGCCAGCAGCTCCATAGCGTCCGCGAACACCGGGGAGCTGTTTTTT	CASSSIASANTGELFF
NA	TRBV9	TRBJ1-2	NA	TGTGCCAGCAGCGTAGGGAAGAACTATGGCTACACCTTC	CASSVGKNYGYTF
NA	TRBV15	TRBJ1-6	NA	TGTGCCACCAGCAGGCTGGGGCAGGGATCACCCCTCCACTTT	CATSRLGQGSPLHF
TRBD2	TRBV4-1	TRBJ2-1	NA	TGCGCCAGCAGCCAACTCCCATCGCGGGGGGCCGGCAATGAGCAGTTCTTC	CASSQLPSRGAGNEQFF
NA	TRBV25-1	TRBJ2-5	NA	TGTGCCAGCAGTGGGACACCCCAAGAGACCCAGTACTTC	CASSGTPQETQYF
TRBD2	TRBV14	TRBJ2-7	NA	TGTGCCAGCCACCCGGCGGGAGCTAGGGAGCAGTACTTC	CASHPAGAREQYF
TRBD1	TRBV6-5	TRBJ2-1	few	TGTGCCAGCAGGCAGGGACAGGTCGGTGAGCAGTTCTTC	CASRQGQVGEQFF
NA	TRBV5-1	TRBJ1-2	NA	TGCGCCAGCAGCCGCACAGTACTCTATGGCTACACCTTC	CASSRTVLYGYTF
TRBD2	TRBV30	TRBJ2-5	NA	TGTGCCTGGAGCGAAATGACTAGCGGGAGGTACCAAGAGACCCAGTACTTC	CAWSEMTSGRYQETQYF
NA	TRBV5-6	TRBJ1-6	NA	TGTGCCAGCACCACCCGGGGGGCTGGTAATTCACCCCTCCACTTT	CASTTRGAGNSPLHF
TRBD2	TRBV18	TRBJ2-1	NA	TGTGCCAGCTCACCCTTACTAGCGGGAGATGGCAATGAGCAGTTCTTC	CASSPLLAGDGNEQFF